One and the same sample provided the 18 T cell receptor beta chains below, sequenced in a study of cytomegalovirus exposure and HLA in healthy donors. Amplification used 60 Vbeta primers and 13 Jbeta primers. TCRdb keeps only in-frame clones here, not all; method: immunoSEQ multiplex PCR. The table lists 65,000 to 70,000 clones, roughly 80% of them singletons. Material: PBMCs. These receptors originate from a woman aged 25 to 45 in good health and CMV-seropositive.

This clone was found a few times. The chain uses TRBV20-1 and TRBJ2-1, with 9 nucleotides matching TRBD2. This CDR3 region has 10 residues. V shed 6 bases, J shed 12 bases, and the junction held 3 bases outside the gene matches. Germline CDR1 and CDR2: DFQATT and SNEGSKA (reference sequence). CDR3 DNA: TGCAGTGCCCTTAGCGGGAGGCAGTTCTTC. It yields the protein CSALSGRQFF.

The chain recombines TRBV10-2 with TRBJ2-7; TRBD2 agrees at 9 bases. Germline CDR1 reads WSHSY; CDR2 reads SAAADI. Trimming cost V 2 bases and J 3 bases; bases outside gene matches: 5. The CDR3 is 15 amino acids. The CDR3 DNA follows: TGCGCCAGCAGTGAGATGGGTAGCGGGAGCTACGAGCAGTACTTC. As protein: CASSEMGSGSYEQYF.

The CDR3 loop reads CASRGTSGKEYEQYF. The CDR3 region has the DNA TGTGCCAGCAGAGGGACTAGCGGGAAAGAGTACGAGCAGTACTTC. The chain recombines TRBV28 with TRBJ2-7, with 13 positions matching TRBD2. Germline V gene lookup returns CDR1 MDHEN and CDR2 SYDVKM. The CDR3 is 15 amino acids. Losses at the gene ends were 6 bases for V and 4 bases for J; bases not matched to a gene: 6.

V and J are TRBV7-2 and TRBJ2-4, with D perhaps TRBD2 (5 bases). V lost 6 bases, J lost 7 bases, and 16 bases lay in between. Germline V lookup: CDR1 SGHTA, CDR2 FQGNSA. This CDR3 spans 14 amino acids. The CDR3 sequence: CASSLGVVGNIQYF. CDR3 DNA: TGTGCCAGCAGTCTCGGGGTAGTAGGGAACATTCAGTACTTC.

This rearrangement joins TRBV2 to TRBJ1-6, with TRBD1 matching over 7 bases. Per germline, CDR1 SNHLY and CDR2 FYNNEI. CDR3 length: 13 amino acids. Losses at the gene ends were 7 bases for V and 6 bases for J; bases not matched to a gene: 3. The CDR3 DNA reads as TGTGCCAGCATTGGGACAGCTAATTCACCCCTCCACTTT. This gives the protein CASIGTANSPLHF.

This clone was picked up a small number of times. The V and J genes are TRBV4-1 and TRBJ2-7; the match to TRBD2 covers 7 bases. Germline CDR1 is MGHRA and CDR2 is YSYEKL. Trimming cost V 1 base and J 3 bases; bases outside gene matches: 12. The CDR3 runs to 17 residues. For the CDR3, the DNA is TGCGCCAGCAGCCAAGGAAGGCTAGCGGAGGGTATCTACGAGCAGTACTTC. It specifies CASSQGRLAEGIYEQYF.

The table lists this clone with many counts. Here the CDR3 DNA reads TGCGCCAGCAGCTTGGTGTCAAAGCATTTT. This codes for CASSLVSKHF. The V call is TRBV5-1, the J call TRBJ1-5; unclear D gene. CDR1 and CDR2 (germline): SGHRS, YFSETQ. The CDR3 spans 10 residues. Trimming took off 0 bases at V and 14 bases at J, with 6 bases between the two ends. Together with reference TRBV5-1 and TRBJ1-5, the CDR3 gives the full variable domain: KAGVTQTPRYLIKTRGQQVTLSCSPISGHRSVSWYQQTPGQGLQFLFEYFSETQRNKGNFPGRFSGRQFSNSRSEMNVSTLELGDSALYLCASSLVSKHFGDGTRLSIL.

The rearrangement joins TRBV5-4 to TRBJ2-7, with TRBD2 as a possible D gene (6 bases). Trimming removed 0 bases at V and 8 bases at J, with 18 bases between. Germline V CDR1 and CDR2: SGHNT, YYREEE (reference sequence). The CDR3 consists of 15 residues. CDR3 nucleotides: TGTGCCAGCAGCTTGGAGGGCCGGCGGGGTTTCAAGCAGTACTTC. Protein sequence: CASSLEGRRGFKQYF.

This clone was picked up one time. This sequence joins TRBV15 and TRBJ1-5; 9 bases are shared with TRBD1. Germline-derived CDR1 and CDR2 are LNHNV and YYDKDF (reference sequence). The J segment lost 5 bases and the V segment lost 4 bases, leaving 15 bases of the junction unmatched. The CDR3 extends over 18 amino acids. In nucleotides, the CDR3 is TGTGCCACCAGCAAGGAGACTTGGGACAGGGTATTGGATCAGCCCCAGCATTTT. Protein: CATSKETWDRVLDQPQHF.

The chain couples TRBV7-9 to TRBJ2-1; 10 bases match TRBD2. V shed 1 base, J shed 4 bases, and the junction held 10 bases outside the gene matches. CDR3 length: 18 residues. Per germline, CDR1 SEHNR and CDR2 FQNEAQ (reference sequence). CDR3 loop: CASSLEKEGLAVYNEQFF. CDR3 coding DNA: TGTGCCAGCAGCTTAGAAAAAGAAGGACTAGCGGTTTACAATGAGCAGTTCTTC. Variable domain in full (rest from reference TRBV7-9 and TRBJ2-1): DTGVSQNPRHKITKRGQNVTFRCDPISEHNRLYWYRQTLGQGPEFLTYFQNEAQLEKSRLLSDRFSAERPKGSFSTLEIQRTEQGDSAMYLCASSLEKEGLAVYNEQFFGPGTRLTVL.

The V gene is TRBV28, the J gene TRBJ2-7, with 10 bases aligning to TRBD1. The V segment lost 8 bases and the J segment 4 bases; nucleotides outside the gene matches: 5. Germline CDR1 MDHEN, CDR2 SYDVKM. The CDR3 runs 13 residues. The CDR3 spells CASEGTGVYEQYF. The CDR3 nucleotides read TGTGCCAGCGAAGGGACAGGGGTATACGAGCAGTACTTC.

The gene calls are TRBV7-9 and TRBJ2-7; TRBD1 matches 9 bases. The CDR3 runs 17 residues. J gave up 2 bases and V 1 base, and 9 bases lay outside the gene matches. CDR1 is SEHNR, CDR2 FQNEAQ, per germline (reference sequence). The CDR3 nucleotides are TGTGCCAGCAGCTTAGACCCGACAGGGGGAATCCCCTACGAGCAGTACTTC. Translating gives CASSLDPTGGIPYEQYF.

In its sample, this clone was seen a few times. The chain links TRBV6-5 to TRBJ1-1; D might be TRBD1 (6 bases). Per the germline V gene, CDR1 is MNHEY and CDR2 is SVGAGI. V lost 7 bases and J 1 base, leaving 13 bases between the germline ends. The CDR3 covers 14 residues. The CDR3 coding sequence is TGTGCCAGCACCAACCAGGGGAGGAACACTGAAGCTTTCTTT. As protein: CASTNQGRNTEAFF.

This clone appeared a single time. This sequence joins TRBV6-5 and TRBJ1-6, with D unclear. Germline CDR1 reads MNHEY; CDR2 reads SVGAGI. Trimming removed 6 bases from V and 4 bases from J, with 13 bases in between. The CDR3 has 15 residues. CDR3: CASSPTRNYNSPLHF. In DNA form, the CDR3 reads TGTGCCAGCAGCCCGACACGTAATTATAATTCACCCCTCCACTTT.

V and J are TRBV28 and TRBJ2-3, with D possibly being TRBD1 (7 bases). CDR1 MDHEN and CDR2 SYDVKM come from the germline V gene. The CDR3 is 17 residues long. Trimming removed 6 bases at V and 6 bases at J, with 25 bases between. CDR3 in amino acids: CASRESQTGLGRDTQYF. DNA of the CDR3: TGTGCCAGCAGAGAATCCCAGACAGGGTTGGGGAGGGATACGCAGTATTTT.

This rearrangement joins TRBV29-1 to TRBJ1-1, with D uncertain. Germline CDR1 reads SQVTM; CDR2 reads ANQGSEA. The CDR3 loop spans 10 amino acids. Trimming removed 7 bases from V and 6 bases from J, with 9 bases in between. Written as DNA, the CDR3 is TGCAGCGCCTCTACGGCTGAAGCTTTCTTT. Translation gives CSASTAEAFF.

This clone was seen more than once but under ten times. Here the CDR3 DNA reads TGTGCCAGCAGTTCAAAATCCCGGGACAGGGGGGATCCTAGCAATCAGCCCCAGCATTTT. Translated: CASSSKSRDRGDPSNQPQHF. This chain uses TRBV27 with TRBJ1-5; 11 bases map to TRBD1. This CDR3 region has 20 residues. V shed 4 bases and J 0 bases; nucleotides not matched to a gene: 14. Germline-derived CDR1 and CDR2 are MNHEY and SMNVEV (reference sequence).

The chain has TRBV28 and TRBJ2-2, with 8 bases aligning to TRBD2. V shed 10 bases, J shed 4 bases, and the junction held 14 bases outside the gene matches. This CDR3 is built from 16 residues. Per the germline V gene, CDR1 is MDHEN and CDR2 is SYDVKM. The CDR3 spells CATAGGGRGPTGELFF. CDR3 DNA sequence: TGTGCCACCGCCGGGGGGGGGCGGGGGCCCACCGGGGAGCTGTTTTTT.